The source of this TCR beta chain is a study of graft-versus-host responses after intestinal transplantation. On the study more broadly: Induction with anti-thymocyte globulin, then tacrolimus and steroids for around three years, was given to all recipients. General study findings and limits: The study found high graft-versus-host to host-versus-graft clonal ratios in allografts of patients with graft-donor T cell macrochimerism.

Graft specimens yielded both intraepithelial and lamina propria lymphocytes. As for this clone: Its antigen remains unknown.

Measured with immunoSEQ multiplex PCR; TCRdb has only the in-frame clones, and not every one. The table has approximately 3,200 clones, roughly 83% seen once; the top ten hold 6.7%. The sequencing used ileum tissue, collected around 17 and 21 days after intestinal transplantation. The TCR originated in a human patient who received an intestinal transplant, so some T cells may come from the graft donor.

The CDR3 sequence is CASSVSGRTNTEAFF. The CDR3 DNA sequence: TGTGCCAGCAGTGTATCAGGCCGGACCAACACTGAAGCTTTCTTT. The V and J genes are TRBV2 and TRBJ1-1, with unresolved D. Between the trimmed V and J ends, which lost 4 bases and 2 bases, there was a span of 14 bases. This CDR3 is built from 15 residues. Germline V CDR1 and CDR2: SNHLY, FYNNEI.